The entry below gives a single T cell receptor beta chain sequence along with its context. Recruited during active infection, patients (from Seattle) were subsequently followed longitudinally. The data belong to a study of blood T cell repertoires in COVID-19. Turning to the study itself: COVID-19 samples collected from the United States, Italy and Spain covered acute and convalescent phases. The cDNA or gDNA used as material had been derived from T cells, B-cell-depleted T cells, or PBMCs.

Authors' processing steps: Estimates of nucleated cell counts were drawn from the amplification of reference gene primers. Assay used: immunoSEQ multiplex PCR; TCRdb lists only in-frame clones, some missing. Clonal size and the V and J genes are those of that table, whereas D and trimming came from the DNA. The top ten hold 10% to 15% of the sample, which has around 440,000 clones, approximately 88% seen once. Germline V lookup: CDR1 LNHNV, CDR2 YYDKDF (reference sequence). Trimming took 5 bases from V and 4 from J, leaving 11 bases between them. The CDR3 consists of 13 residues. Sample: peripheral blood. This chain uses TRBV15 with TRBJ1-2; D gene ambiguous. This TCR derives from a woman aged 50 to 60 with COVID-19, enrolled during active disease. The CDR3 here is CATSHRTVYGYTF. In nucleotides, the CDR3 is TGTGCCACCAGCCACCGAACGGTCTATGGCTACACCTTC.